The clone carrying this TCR beta chain occurred a few times. Its target is not known. A single record per CDR3 protein comes from TCRdb applying MiXCR to the RT-PCR reads. Counted here are approximately 500,000 distinct CDR3 sequences, roughly 15% occurring once; the ten biggest clones make up approximately 12%. This sample was included in a study of response to subunit inactivated influenza vaccine. Whole-study results and caveats: The study's authors posited that every seasonal influenza vaccination enlists few new T cells.

CDR1 is MNHEY, CDR2 SVGEGT, per germline. The CDR3 sequence is 17 residues long. With 0 bases removed from V and 2 bases from J, the gap between germline ends came to 14 bases. The chain is built from TRBV6-2 or TRBV6-3 and TRBJ2-1; D is unresolved. This sample comprised PBMCs from blood, obtained approximately 12 days after vaccination. The receptor was derived from a man aged 50-60 years who received an inactivated influenza vaccine. The CDR3 reads CASSYSVLFLTYNEQFF. CDR3 in DNA: TGTGCCAGCAGTTACTCCGTCCTGTTCCTCACCTACAATGAGCAGTTCTTC.